This record covers a single TCR beta chain. The data are from a study of blood T cell repertoires in COVID-19. Study background: Acute-phase and convalescent COVID-19 samples originated in the United States, Italy and Spain.

Some clones are missing from TCRdb's copy, which holds only in-frame ones; the method was immunoSEQ multiplex PCR. The table includes approximately 90,000 clones, about 89% detected once. This TCR came from a woman between 65 and 79 years old with acute or convalescent COVID-19. The source material was peripheral blood.

This CDR3 reads CASSLIWQGLAETYEQYF. The CDR3 DNA sequence: TGTGCCAGCAGCTTAATCTGGCAGGGACTAGCGGAAACCTACGAGCAGTACTTC. This chain connects TRBV7-9 to TRBJ2-7, with 11 bases fitting TRBD2. This CDR3 spans 18 amino acids. The germline CDR1 and CDR2 sequences are SEHNR and FQNEAQ (reference sequence). Trimming took 2 bases from V and 2 from J; bases not matched to a gene: 11.